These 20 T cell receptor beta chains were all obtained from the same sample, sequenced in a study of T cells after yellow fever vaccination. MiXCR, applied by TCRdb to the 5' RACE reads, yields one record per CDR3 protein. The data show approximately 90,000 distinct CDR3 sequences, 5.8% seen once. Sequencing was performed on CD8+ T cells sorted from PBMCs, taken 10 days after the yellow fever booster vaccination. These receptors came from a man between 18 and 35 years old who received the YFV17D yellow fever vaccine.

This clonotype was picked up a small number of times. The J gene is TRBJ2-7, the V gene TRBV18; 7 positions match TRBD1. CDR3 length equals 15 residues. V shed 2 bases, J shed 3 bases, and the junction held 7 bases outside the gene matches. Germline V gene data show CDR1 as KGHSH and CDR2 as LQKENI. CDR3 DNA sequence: TGTGCCAGCTCACCAGAACAGGGGACCTTCTACGAGCAGTACGTC. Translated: CASSPEQGTFYEQYV.

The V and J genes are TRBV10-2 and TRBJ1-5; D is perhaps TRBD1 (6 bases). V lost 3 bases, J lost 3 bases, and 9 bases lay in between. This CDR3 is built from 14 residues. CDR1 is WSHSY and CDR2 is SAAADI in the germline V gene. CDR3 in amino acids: CASSDGGPNQPQHF. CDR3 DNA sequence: TGCGCCAGCAGTGACGGGGGGCCCAATCAGCCCCAGCATTTT.

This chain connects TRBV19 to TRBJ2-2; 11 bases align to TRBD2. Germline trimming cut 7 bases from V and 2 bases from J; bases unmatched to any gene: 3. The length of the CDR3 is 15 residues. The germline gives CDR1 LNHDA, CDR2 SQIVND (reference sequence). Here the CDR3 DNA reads TGTGCCAGTAACCTAGCGGGGGGAAACACCGGGGAGCTGTTTTTT. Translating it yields CASNLAGGNTGELFF.

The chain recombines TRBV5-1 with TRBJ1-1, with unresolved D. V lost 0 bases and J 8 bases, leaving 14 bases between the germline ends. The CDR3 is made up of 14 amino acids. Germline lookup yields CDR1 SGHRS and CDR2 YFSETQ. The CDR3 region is CASSLDDGEEEAFF. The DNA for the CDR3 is TGCGCCAGCAGCTTGGATGACGGCGAGGAGGAAGCTTTCTTT.

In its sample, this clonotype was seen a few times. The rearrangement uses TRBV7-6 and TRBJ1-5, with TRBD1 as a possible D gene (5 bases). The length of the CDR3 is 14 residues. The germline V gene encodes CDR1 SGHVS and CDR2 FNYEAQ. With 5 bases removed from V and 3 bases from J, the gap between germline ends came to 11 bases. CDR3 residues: CASSQGGLNQPQHF. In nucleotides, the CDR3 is TGTGCCAGCAGCCAGGGTGGGCTCAATCAGCCCCAGCATTTT.

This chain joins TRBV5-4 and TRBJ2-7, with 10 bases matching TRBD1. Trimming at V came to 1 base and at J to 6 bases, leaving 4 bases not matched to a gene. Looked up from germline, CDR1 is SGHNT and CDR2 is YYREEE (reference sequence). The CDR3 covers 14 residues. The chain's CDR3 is CASSLSGQGVEQYF. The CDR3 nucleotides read TGTGCCAGCAGCTTGTCCGGACAGGGGGTCGAGCAGTACTTC.

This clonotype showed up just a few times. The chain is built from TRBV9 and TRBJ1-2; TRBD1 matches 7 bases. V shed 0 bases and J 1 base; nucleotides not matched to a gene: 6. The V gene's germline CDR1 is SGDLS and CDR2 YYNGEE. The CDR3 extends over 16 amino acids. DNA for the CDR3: TGTGCCAGCAGCGTAGCTACGCCAGGGGGTAACTATGGCTACACCTTC. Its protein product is CASSVATPGGNYGYTF.

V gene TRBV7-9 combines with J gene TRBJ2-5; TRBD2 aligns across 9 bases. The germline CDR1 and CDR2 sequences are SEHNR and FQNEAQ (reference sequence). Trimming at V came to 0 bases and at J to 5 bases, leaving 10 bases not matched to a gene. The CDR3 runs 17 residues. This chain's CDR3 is CASSLASSGGSRETQYF. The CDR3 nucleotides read TGTGCCAGCAGCTTAGCGAGTAGCGGGGGTTCTCGGGAGACCCAGTACTTC.

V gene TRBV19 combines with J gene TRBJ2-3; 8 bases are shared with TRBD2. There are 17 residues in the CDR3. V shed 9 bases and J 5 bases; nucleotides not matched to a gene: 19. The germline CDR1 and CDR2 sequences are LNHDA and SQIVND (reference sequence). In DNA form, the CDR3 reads TGTGCCAGCACTCCCGGGGGACTAGTCCTTGGAGAAGATACGCAGTATTTT. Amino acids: CASTPGGLVLGEDTQYF.

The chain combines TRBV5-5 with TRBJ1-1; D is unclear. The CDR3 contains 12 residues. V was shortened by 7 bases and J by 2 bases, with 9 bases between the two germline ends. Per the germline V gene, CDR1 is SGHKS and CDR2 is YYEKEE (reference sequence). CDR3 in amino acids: CASSVGNTEAFF. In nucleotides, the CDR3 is TGTGCCAGCTCGGTGGGTAACACTGAAGCTTTCTTT.

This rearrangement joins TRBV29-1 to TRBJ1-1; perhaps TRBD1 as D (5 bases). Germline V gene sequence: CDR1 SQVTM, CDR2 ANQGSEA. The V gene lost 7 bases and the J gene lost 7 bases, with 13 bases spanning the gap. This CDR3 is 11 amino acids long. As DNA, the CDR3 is TGCAGCGCACGGGGGGGGAGTGAAGCTTTCTTT. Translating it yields CSARGGSEAFF.

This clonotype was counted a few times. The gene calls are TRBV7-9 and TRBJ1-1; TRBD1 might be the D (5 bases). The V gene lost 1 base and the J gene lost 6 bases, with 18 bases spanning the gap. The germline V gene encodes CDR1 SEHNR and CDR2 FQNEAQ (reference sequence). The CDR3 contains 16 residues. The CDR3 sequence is CASSLGGVPAGAEAFF. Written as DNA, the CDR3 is TGTGCCAGCAGCTTAGGGGGAGTCCCCGCGGGGGCTGAAGCTTTCTTT.

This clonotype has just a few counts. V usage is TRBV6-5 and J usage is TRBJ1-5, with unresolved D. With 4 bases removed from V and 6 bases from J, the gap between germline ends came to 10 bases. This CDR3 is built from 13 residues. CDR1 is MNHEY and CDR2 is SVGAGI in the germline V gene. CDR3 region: CASSSSLSQPQHF. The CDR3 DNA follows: TGTGCCAGCAGTTCATCCCTTAGTCAGCCCCAGCATTTT.

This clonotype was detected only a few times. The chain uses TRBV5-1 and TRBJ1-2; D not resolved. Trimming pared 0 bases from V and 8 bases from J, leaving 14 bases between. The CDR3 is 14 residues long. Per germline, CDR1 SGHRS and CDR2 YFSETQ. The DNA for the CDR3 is TGCGCCAGCAGCTTGGTTGGGGAGTCGGACGGCTACACCTTC. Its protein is CASSLVGESDGYTF.

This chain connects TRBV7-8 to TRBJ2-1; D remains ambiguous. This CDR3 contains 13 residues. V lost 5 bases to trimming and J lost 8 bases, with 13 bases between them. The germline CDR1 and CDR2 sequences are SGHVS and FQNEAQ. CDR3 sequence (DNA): TGTGCCAGCAGCACTGGCGTTGGAGATGAGCAGTTCTTC. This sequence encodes CASSTGVGDEQFF.

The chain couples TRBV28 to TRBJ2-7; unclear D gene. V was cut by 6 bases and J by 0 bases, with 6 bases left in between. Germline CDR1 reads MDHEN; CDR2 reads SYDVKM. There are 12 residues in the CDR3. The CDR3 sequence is CASRLFSYEQYV. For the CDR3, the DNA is TGTGCCAGCAGACTTTTCTCCTACGAGCAGTACGTC.

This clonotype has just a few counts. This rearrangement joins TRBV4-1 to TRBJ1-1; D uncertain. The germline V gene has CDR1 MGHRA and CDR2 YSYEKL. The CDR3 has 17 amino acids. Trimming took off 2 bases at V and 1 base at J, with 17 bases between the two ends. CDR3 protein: CASSQWGGSASNTEAFF. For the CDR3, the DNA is TGCGCCAGCAGCCAATGGGGTGGGAGCGCTTCGAACACTGAAGCTTTCTTT.

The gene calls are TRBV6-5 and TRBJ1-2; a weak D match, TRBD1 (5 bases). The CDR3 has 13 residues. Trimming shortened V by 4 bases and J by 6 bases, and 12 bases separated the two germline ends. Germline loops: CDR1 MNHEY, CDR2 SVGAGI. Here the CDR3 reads CASSSGWGNGYTF. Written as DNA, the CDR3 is TGTGCCAGCAGTTCCGGGTGGGGGAATGGCTACACCTTC.

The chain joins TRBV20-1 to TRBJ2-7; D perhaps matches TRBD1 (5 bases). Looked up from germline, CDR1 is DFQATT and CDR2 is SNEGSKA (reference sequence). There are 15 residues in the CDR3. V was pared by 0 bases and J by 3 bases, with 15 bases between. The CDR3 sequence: CSARDSMTAIYEQYF. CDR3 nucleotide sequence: TGCAGTGCTAGAGATTCGATGACAGCTATCTACGAGCAGTACTTC.

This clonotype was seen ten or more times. The CDR3 spells CASSFQDGATYEQYV. CDR3 in DNA: TGTGCCAGCAGCTTTCAGGATGGGGCTACCTACGAGCAGTACGTC. J is TRBJ2-7 and V is TRBV6-2 or TRBV6-3; possible D gene TRBD1, 5 bases. The CDR3 covers 15 residues. Germline CDR1 is MNHEY and CDR2 is SVGEGT. Between the trimmed V and J ends, which lost 6 bases and 2 bases, there was a span of 17 bases.